What follows are 9 T cell receptor beta chains derived from one specimen sequenced in a study of early T cells in non-severe SARS-CoV-2 infection. One entry per CDR3 protein results from TCRdb running MiXCR on the 5' RACE reads. The sample records tens of thousands of distinct CDR3 sequences, roughly a tenth being singletons. Sequencing used whole blood, obtained at baseline. These receptors were taken from an adult who was a healthcare worker with PCR-confirmed SARS-CoV-2 infection or an uninfected control (not recorded which).

The rearrangement uses TRBV7-8 and TRBJ2-1; D unresolved. CDR3 length: 11 residues. V was pared by 3 bases and J by 9 bases, with 6 bases between. Germline CDR1 reads SGHVS; CDR2 reads FQNEAQ. The CDR3 is CASSLYGEQFF. The CDR3 coding sequence is TGTGCCAGCAGCTTGTACGGTGAGCAGTTCTTC.

This clonotype was recorded many times. The CDR3 bases are TGCAGCGTTGAAGATAGCTGGGCTGAAGCTTTCTTT. The encoded protein is CSVEDSWAEAFF. The V call is TRBV29-1, the J call TRBJ1-1, with D unclear. V lost 0 bases and J 6 bases, leaving 8 bases between the germline ends. From germline, CDR1 is SQVTM and CDR2 ANQGSEA. The CDR3 spans 12 residues.

V gene TRBV12-3 or TRBV12-4 combines with J gene TRBJ1-5, with D possibly TRBD1 on 5 matching bases. The CDR3 has 17 amino acids. V lost 4 bases and J lost 0, with 16 bases in between. CDR3 bases: TGTGCCAGCAGTTGGAGGGACCGCTCCTATAGCAATCAGCCCCAGCATTTT. This gives the protein CASSWRDRSYSNQPQHF.

The V call is TRBV10-1, the J call TRBJ2-1; perhaps TRBD2 as D (6 bases). With 6 bases removed from V and 7 bases from J, the gap between germline ends came to 22 bases. CDR1 is WNHNN, CDR2 SYGVQD, per germline (reference sequence). There are 16 residues in the CDR3. CDR3 loop: CASSPRRGPDLNEQFF. The CDR3 DNA reads TGCGCCAGCAGCCCTAGGAGGGGACCTGACCTTAATGAGCAGTTCTTC.

Only a few counts were recorded for this clonotype. This chain joins TRBV10-3 and TRBJ2-1, with TRBD1 matching 8 bases. Germline values: CDR1 ENHRY, CDR2 SYGVKD. This CDR3 has 15 residues. V was clipped by 7 bases and J by 6 bases; unmatched bases: 11. The chain's CDR3 is CAITPQGAQGNEQFF. CDR3 in DNA: TGTGCCATCACCCCCCAGGGGGCGCAGGGCAATGAGCAGTTCTTC.

The chain carries TRBV14 and TRBJ2-1; D unclear. The germline V and J ends were trimmed by 1 base and 5 bases, with 6 bases remaining between them. The CDR3 runs to 13 residues. CDR1 SGHDN and CDR2 FVKESK come from the germline V gene. CDR3 protein: CASSQVSHNEQFF. In nucleotides, the CDR3 is TGTGCCAGCAGCCAAGTATCTCACAATGAGCAGTTCTTC.

Sample share makes this clonotype medium-sized (0.01 to 0.1%). V usage is TRBV13 and J usage is TRBJ1-1; possibly TRBD1 for D (5 bases). This CDR3 region has 15 residues. Germline CDR1 is PRHDT and CDR2 is FYEKMQ (reference sequence). The V end was cut by 2 bases, the J end by 2 bases, with 12 bases between. The CDR3 sequence is CASSLFRDANTEAFF. CDR3 DNA sequence: TGTGCCAGCAGCTTATTCAGGGACGCTAACACTGAAGCTTTCTTT.

This clonotype came up a few times. The rearrangement uses TRBV5-1 and TRBJ1-4, with D unresolved. Germline loops: CDR1 SGHRS, CDR2 YFSETQ. This CDR3 contains 14 residues. V was cut by 0 bases and J by 5 bases, with 8 bases left in between. This CDR3 reads CASSLDFRNEKLFF. The CDR3 nucleotides read TGCGCCAGCAGCTTGGACTTTCGAAATGAAAAACTGTTTTTT.

In DNA, the CDR3 is TGTGCCAGCAGCTTACGCTGGGGGTCCTCCAGAGAAGAGACCCAGTACTTC. It is translated as CASSLRWGSSREETQYF. This chain connects TRBV7-2 to TRBJ2-5; D is possibly TRBD1 or TRBD2 (5 bases each). The CDR3 totals 17 residues. CDR1 SGHTA and CDR2 FQGNSA come from the germline V gene. The V end was cut by 2 bases, the J end by 3 bases, with 19 bases between.